The source of this T cell receptor (beta chain) is a study of T cells after yellow fever vaccination (dated by TCRdb to between 2018 and 2021). Regarding the complete study: The SMART-Seq v4 Ultra Low Input RNA kit was used to prepare libraries from fractions with low cell numbers. To follow T-cell clones before and after both primary and booster YFV17D yellow fever vaccination, bulk TCR alpha and beta repertoires underwent longitudinal sequencing. Two healthy male donors, one aged 18 to 30 and one aged 30 to 40 years, were included in the cohort. Blood was collected at multiple timepoints before and after primary and secondary immunization, and bulk PBMC replicates and cell subsets were isolated. Overall study results and their limits: Only two donors were included in the study, so the extent to which the findings can be generalized is limited. Because abundant contaminating clonotypes from the bulk population could be contained in FACS-sorted repertoires, computational filtering was required. After the booster, most clones that had expanded after primary vaccination were detected again (roughly 96% of CD4 and more than 80% of CD8), suggesting broad maintenance of memory. Compared with the primary T-cell response, the secondary T-cell response was faster but weaker, reaching its peak on day 5 rather than on day 15. A small share of clonotypes was detected in both CD4 and CD8 compartments, with the overlap likely arising from convergent recombination.

From a lookup of the germline V gene, CDR1 and CDR2 are SGHTA and FQGNSA. From its cysteine to its phenylalanine, the CDR3 spans 13 amino acids. CDR3 DNA only is kept here, 39 bases in frame from base 1. Compared with germline, V lacks 1 base and J lacks 8 bases; bases without a gene match: 2. What this sample's treatment or condition label stands for: live attenuated yellow fever vaccine strain. At each blood-draw timepoint, two biological replicates of bulk PBMCs were obtained. A standard Ficoll-Paque protocol was used to isolate PBMCs from peripheral blood. TriZol was used to extract RNA from bulk PBMCs, from CD4 and CD8 fractions, and from dextramer-positive and dextramer-negative fractions. The sequencer listed for this sample is Illumina NovaSeq 6000. TCR cDNA was synthesized by 5'RACE template switching, through which a universal primer site and unique molecular identifiers were introduced. Priming for cDNA synthesis came from both the TCR alpha and TCR beta constant segments. Libraries were amplified in two PCR steps, with sample barcodes and sequencing adapters added in the second step. Sequencing of libraries was performed on Illumina HiSeq 2500 (2x100 bp) or NovaSeq (2x150 bp). Regarding the original processing steps: Demultiplexing of reads and collapsing into UMI consensus sequences were performed with MIGEC, and V(D)J alignment was carried out with MiXCR. Vaccine-responding clonotypes were identified with edgeR using replicate PBMC samples, with FDR below 0.01 and a log2 fold change above 5 up to day 15 being required. Each bulk clonotype received a CD4 or CD8 identity based on whether the sequenced CD4 or CD8 repertoire contained that clonotype at higher abundance. TCRdb reanalyzed the raw reads on its own, using fastp at Q25 for trimming and MiXCR for clone calling, and kept in-frame beta chains. Each CDR3 protein appears once, grouped with its most common genes and DNA. TCRdb's processing, not the study's, gives the V and J calls here. The sample has 350,000 to 450,000 distinct CDR3 sequences on record, around 20% of them singletons. The ten largest clones take up 15% to 20% of the sample.

A word on this clonotype: Its antigen remains unidentified. Base-call qualities are not available, and no considerably larger clone is one nucleotide away.

This sample comprised PBMCs, obtained before the yellow fever booster vaccination. The chain uses TRBV7-2 and TRBJ1-2; 9 bases in the junction line up with TRBD1. The receptor's source is a man in his late teens or twenties who received the YFV17D yellow fever vaccine. The base sequence is TGTGCCAGCAGCTTAGGGGGACAGGGAGGCTACACCTTC. It translates to CASSLGGQGGYTF. Where the CDR3 stops, the reference TRBV7-2 and TRBJ1-2 genes take over; the full variable domain is GAGVSQSPSNKVTEKGKDVELRCDPISGHTALYWYRQSLGQGLEFLIYFQGNSAPDKSGLPSDRFSAERTGGSVSTLTIQRTQQEDSAVYLCASSLGGQGGYTFGSGTRLTVV.